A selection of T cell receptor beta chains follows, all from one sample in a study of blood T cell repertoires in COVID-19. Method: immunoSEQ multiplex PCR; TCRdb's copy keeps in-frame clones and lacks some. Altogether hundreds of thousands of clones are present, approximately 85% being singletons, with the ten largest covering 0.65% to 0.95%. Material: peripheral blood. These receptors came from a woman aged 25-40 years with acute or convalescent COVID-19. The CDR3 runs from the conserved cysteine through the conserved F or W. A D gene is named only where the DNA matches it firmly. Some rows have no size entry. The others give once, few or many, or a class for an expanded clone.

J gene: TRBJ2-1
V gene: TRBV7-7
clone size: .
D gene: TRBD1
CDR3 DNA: TGTGCCAGCAGCCAAAGCAGGGGGCTGGGTGGGATTGGTGAGCAGTTCTTC
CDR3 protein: CASSQSRGLGGIGEQFF

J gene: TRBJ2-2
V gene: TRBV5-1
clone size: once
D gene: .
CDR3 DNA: TGCGCCAGCGGTGACAGCTACACCGGGGAGCTGTTTTTT
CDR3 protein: CASGDSYTGELFF

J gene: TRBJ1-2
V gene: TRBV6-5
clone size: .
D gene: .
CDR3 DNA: TGTGCCAGCAGAGGACAAGCCTATGGCTACACCTTC
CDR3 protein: CASRGQAYGYTF

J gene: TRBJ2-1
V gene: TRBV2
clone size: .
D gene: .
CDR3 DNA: TGTGCCAGCAGTGATCGGTGGCGGGATGAGCAGTTCTTC
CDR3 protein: CASSDRWRDEQFF

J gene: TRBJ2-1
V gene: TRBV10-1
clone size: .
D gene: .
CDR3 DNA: TGCGCCAGCAGTGACCCCCAGGGGTACGTTGATGAGCAGTTCTTC
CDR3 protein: CASSDPQGYVDEQFF

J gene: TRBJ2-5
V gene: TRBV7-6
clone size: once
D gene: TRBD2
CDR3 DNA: TGTGCCAGCAGCTTAGAAGCGGGAGGAGGTTGGGAGACCCAGTACTTC
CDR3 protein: CASSLEAGGGWETQYF

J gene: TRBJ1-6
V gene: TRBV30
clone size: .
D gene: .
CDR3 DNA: TGTGCCTGGATGGAGGGGTGGAATTCACCCCTCCACTTT
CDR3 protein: CAWMEGWNSPLHF

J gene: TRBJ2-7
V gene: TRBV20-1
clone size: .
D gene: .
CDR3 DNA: TGTAGCACCAGCCCGACCTACGAGCAGTACTTC
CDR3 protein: CSTSPTYEQYF

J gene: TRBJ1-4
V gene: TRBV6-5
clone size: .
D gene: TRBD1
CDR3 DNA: TGTGCCAGCAGGCCGACCCGGGACAGGGGGGAAAAACTGTTTTTT
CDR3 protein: CASRPTRDRGEKLFF

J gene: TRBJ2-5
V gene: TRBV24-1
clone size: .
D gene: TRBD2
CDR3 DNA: TGTGCCACCAGTCCCCTAGCGGGGGAGACCCAGTACTTC
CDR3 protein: CATSPLAGETQYF

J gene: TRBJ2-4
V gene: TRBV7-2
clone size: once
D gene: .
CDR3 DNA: TGTGCCAGCAGCCATAACAGGCGGCCAAACATTCAGTACTTC
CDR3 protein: CASSHNRRPNIQYF

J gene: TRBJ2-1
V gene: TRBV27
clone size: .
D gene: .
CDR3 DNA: TGTGCCAGCAGTCAGGTCAATGAGCAGTTCTTC
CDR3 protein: CASSQVNEQFF

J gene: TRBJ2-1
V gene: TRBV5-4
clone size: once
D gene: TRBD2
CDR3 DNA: TGTGCCAGCAGCTTTCCTAGCGGGGGGTCCTACAATGAGCAGTTCTTC
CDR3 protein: CASSFPSGGSYNEQFF

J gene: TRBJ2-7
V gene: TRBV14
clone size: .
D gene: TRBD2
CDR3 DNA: TGTGCCAGCAGCGGACGTACAGCGGGAGGGCCCCTCGAGCAGTACTTC
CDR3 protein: CASSGRTAGGPLEQYF

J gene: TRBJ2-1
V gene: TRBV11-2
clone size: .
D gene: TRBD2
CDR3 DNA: TGTGCCAGCAGCGCCCGGACCCGGGGATGGACTAGCGGATACAATGAGCAGTTCTTC
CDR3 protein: CASSARTRGWTSGYNEQFF

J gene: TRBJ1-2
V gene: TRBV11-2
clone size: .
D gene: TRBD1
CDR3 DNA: TGTGCCAGCAGCTTGACAGGGGGCGCTGGCTACACCTTC
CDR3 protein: CASSLTGGAGYTF

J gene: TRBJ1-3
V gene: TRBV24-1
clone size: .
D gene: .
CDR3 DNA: TGTGCCACCAGTGATGGCCGGGAAGCCATATATTTT
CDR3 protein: CATSDGREAIYF

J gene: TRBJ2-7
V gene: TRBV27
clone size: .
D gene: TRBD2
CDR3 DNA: TGTGCCAGCAGTTTATCGGGACTCGGGACTAGCGTATCCTACGAGCAGTACTTC
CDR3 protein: CASSLSGLGTSVSYEQYF

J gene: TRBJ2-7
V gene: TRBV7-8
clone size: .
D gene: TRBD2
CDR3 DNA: TGTGCCAGCTCTCTCCCGATAGGACACCAGCCGGGACTAGTTTACGAGCAGTACTTC
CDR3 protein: CASSLPIGHQPGLVYEQYF

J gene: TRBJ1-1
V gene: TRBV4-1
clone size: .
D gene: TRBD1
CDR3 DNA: TGCGCCAGCAGCCGTCAAGGCCCGGGACAGGGGATCGCTTTCTTT
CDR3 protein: CASSRQGPGQGIAFF

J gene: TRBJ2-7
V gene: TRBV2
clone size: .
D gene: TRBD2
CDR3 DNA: TGTGCCAGCAGGGGGGACTACTCCTACGAGCAGTACTTC
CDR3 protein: CASRGDYSYEQYF

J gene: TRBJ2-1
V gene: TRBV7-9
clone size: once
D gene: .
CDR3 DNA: TGTGCCAGCAGCTTAGAAGATATCGGACAGTTTAATGAGCAGTTCTTC
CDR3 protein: CASSLEDIGQFNEQFF

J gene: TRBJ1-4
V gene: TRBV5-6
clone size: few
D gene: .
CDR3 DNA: TGTGCCAGCAGCCTAACGACCTCCGGGGATGAAAAACTGTTTTTT
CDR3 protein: CASSLTTSGDEKLFF

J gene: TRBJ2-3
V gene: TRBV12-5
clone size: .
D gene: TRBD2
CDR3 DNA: TGTGCTAGTGGTTTGTTCGTAATGAGGCAGCCGCTAGCGGCCTCTAGCACAGATACGCAGTATTTT
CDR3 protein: CASGLFVMRQPLAASSTDTQYF

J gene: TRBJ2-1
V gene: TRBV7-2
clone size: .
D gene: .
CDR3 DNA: TGTGCCAGCAGCCCGCTGACTAGCTACAATGAGCAGTTCTTC
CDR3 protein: CASSPLTSYNEQFF

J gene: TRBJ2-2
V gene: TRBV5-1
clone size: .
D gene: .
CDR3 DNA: TGCGCCAGCAGCCCCCTTAGCGGCCTGAACACCGGGGAGCTGTTTTTT
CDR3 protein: CASSPLSGLNTGELFF

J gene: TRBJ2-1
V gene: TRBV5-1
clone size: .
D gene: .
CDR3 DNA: TGCGCCAGCAGCTTGGGACTGAGGGTGGGCTACAATGAGCAGTTCTTC
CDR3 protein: CASSLGLRVGYNEQFF

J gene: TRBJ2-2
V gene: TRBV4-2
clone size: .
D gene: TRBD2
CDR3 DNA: TGTGCCAGCAGCGGCTTCGGGACTAGGAACACCGGGGAGCTGTTTTTT
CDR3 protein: CASSGFGTRNTGELFF

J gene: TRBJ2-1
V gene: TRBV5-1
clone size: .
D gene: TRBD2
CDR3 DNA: TGCGCCAGCAGCTTCCCCCGGGGTCTAGCGGGACCCAGCTCCTACAATGAGCAGTTCTTC
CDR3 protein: CASSFPRGLAGPSSYNEQFF

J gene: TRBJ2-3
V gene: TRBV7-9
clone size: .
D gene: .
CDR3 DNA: TGTGCCAGCAGCCAGCCGGGTGGGGATACGCAGTATTTT
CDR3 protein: CASSQPGGDTQYF

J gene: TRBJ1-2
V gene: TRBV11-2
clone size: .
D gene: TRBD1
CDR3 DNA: TGTGCCAGCAGCTCCCGGGACAGGGGGCGAGGCTACACCTTC
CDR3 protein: CASSSRDRGRGYTF

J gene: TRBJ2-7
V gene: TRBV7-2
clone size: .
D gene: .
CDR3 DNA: TGTGCCAGCAGCTTAGCGGGACACAGCTCCTACGAGCAGTACTTC
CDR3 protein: CASSLAGHSSYEQYF

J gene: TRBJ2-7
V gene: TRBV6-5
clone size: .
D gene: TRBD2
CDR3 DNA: TGTGCCAGCAGACCCTGGACTAGCGGAACCTACGAGCAGTACTTC
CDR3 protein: CASRPWTSGTYEQYF

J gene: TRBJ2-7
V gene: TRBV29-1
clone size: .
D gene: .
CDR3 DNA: TGCAGCGTTGAGGGTTCCACGGGGTCGGGATCTATCTACGAGCAGTACTTC
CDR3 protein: CSVEGSTGSGSIYEQYF

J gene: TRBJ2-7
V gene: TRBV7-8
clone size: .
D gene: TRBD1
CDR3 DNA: TGTGCCAGCAGCTTAAATTCAGGACAGGGGAGTCACTACGAGCAGTACTTC
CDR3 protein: CASSLNSGQGSHYEQYF

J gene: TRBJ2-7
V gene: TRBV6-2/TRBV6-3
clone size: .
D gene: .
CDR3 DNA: TGTGCCAGCAGTTACGTAAGGTCAGGTACACCCTACGAGCAGTACTTC
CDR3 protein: CASSYVRSGTPYEQYF

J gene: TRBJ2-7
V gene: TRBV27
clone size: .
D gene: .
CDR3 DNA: TGTGCCAGCAGTTCCCCTCCTATGCGGGGCCCCTCCTACGAGCAGTACTTC
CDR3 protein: CASSSPPMRGPSYEQYF

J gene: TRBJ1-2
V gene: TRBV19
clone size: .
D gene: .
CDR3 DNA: TGTGCCAGTAGGCGGGTTGGCTATGGCTACACCTTC
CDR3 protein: CASRRVGYGYTF

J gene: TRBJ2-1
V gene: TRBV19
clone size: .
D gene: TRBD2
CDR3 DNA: TGTGCCAGTAGTATATCCCGACGGCGGGAGGGCCCCCTCAATGAGCAGTTCTTC
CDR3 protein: CASSISRRREGPLNEQFF

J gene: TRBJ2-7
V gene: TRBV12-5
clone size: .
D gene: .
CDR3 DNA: TGTGCTAGTGGTTTGGAGACAAGCTCGCGAGAGCAGTACTTC
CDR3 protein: CASGLETSSREQYF

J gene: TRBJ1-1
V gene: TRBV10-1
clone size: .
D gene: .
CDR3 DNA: TGCGCCAGCAGTACTACCATCGGTGAAGCTTTCTTT
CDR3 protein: CASSTTIGEAFF

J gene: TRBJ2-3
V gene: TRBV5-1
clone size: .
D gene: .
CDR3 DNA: TGCGCCAGCAGCTTGTCTCAGGGAACGACTAGCACAGATACGCAGTATTTT
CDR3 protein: CASSLSQGTTSTDTQYF

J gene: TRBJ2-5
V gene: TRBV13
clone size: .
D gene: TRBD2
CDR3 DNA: TGTGCCAGCAGCTTATACTCTAGCGGACTGCAAGAGACCCAGTACTTC
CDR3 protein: CASSLYSSGLQETQYF

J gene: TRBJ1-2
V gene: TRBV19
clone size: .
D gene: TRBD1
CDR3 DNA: TGTGCCAGTAGCCTGGGACAGGGAGGCCAGACCTTC
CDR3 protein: CASSLGQGGQTF

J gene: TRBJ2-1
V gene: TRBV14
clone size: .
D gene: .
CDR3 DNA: TGTGCCAGCAGCCAAGATGGGGGGAGCTCCTACAATGAGCAGTTCTTC
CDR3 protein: CASSQDGGSSYNEQFF

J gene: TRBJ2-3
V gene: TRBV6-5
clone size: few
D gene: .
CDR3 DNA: TGTGCCAGCAGTTACATAGTTTCAGATACGCAGTATTTT
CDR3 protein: CASSYIVSDTQYF

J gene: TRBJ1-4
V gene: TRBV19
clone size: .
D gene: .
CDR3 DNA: TGTGCCAGTCGAGACGGAGGCAAACTGTTTTTT
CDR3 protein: CASRDGGKLFF

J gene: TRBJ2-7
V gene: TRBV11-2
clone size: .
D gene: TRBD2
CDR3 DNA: TGTGCCAGCAGCTTAGGGGAGGGGGAGCAGTACTTC
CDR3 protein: CASSLGEGEQYF

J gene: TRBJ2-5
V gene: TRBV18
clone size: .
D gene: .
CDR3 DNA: TGTGCCAGCTCACCCGGACTGGGCCAAGAGACCCAGTACTTC
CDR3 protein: CASSPGLGQETQYF

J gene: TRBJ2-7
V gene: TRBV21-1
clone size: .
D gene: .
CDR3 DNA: TGTGCCAGCAGCCCGAGGGTCGGTCTAGCGGGCTACGAGCAGTACTTC
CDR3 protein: CASSPRVGLAGYEQYF